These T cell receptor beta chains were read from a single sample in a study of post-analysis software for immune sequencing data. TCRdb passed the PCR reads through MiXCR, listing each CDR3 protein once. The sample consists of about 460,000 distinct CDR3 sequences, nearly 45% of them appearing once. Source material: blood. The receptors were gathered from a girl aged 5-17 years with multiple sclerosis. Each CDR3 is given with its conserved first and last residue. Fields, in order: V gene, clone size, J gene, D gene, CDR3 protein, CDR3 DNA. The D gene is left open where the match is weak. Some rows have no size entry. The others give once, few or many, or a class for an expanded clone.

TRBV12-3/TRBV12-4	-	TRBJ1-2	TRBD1	CASRQGGSYGYTF	TGTGCCAGCCGACAGGGTGGTAGCTATGGCTACACCTTC
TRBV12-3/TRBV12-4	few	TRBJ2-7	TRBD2	CASSFPTSDEQYF	TGTGCCAGCAGTTTTCCGACTAGCGACGAGCAGTACTTC
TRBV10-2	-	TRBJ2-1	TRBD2	CASGSGRASYNEQFF	TGCGCCAGCGGTAGCGGGAGGGCTTCCTACAATGAGCAGTTCTTC
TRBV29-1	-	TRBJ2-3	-	CSVEEDMQYF	TGCAGCGTTGAAGAGGATATGCAGTATTTT
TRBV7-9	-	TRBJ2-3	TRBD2	CASSPGASGEDTQYF	TGTGCCAGCAGCCCTGGGGCTAGCGGAGAAGATACGCAGTATTTT
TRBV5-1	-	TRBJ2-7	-	CASSLMVTAYEQYF	TGCGCCAGCAGCTTAATGGTGACGGCCTACGAGCAGTACTTC
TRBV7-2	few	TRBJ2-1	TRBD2	CASSQRTSSSYNEQFF	TGTGCCAGCAGCCAACGGACTAGCAGCTCCTACAATGAGCAGTTCTTC
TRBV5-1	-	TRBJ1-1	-	CASSLEINTEAFF	TGCGCCAGCAGCCTGGAGATAAACACTGAAGCTTTCTTT
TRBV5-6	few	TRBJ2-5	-	CASSSDFQETQYF	TGTGCCAGCAGCTCTGACTTCCAAGAGACCCAGTACTTC
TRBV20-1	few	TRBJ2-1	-	CSARDPAGQYNEQFF	TGCAGTGCTAGAGATCCAGCGGGACAATACAATGAGCAGTTCTTC
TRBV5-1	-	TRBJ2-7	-	CASSLAGGRLYEQYF	TGCGCCAGCAGCTTGGCTGGGGGGAGACTCTACGAGCAGTACTTC
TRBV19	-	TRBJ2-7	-	CASSIPSASSYEQYF	TGTGCCAGTAGTATCCCTAGCGCCAGCTCCTACGAGCAGTACTTC
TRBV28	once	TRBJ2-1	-	CASSRLGSYPRGNEQFF	TGTGCCAGCAGTCGTTTGGGCAGCTACCCCCGGGGCAATGAGCAGTTCTTC
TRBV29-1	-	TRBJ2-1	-	CSVEDETGSYNEQFF	TGCAGCGTTGAAGATGAAACAGGGTCTTACAATGAGCAGTTCTTC
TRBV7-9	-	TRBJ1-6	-	CASSLGGRALSPLHF	TGTGCCAGCAGCTTAGGAGGCAGGGCCCTTTCGCCCCTCCACTTT
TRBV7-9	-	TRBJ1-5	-	CASSLGAGDSNQPQHF	TGTGCCAGCAGCTTGGGGGCAGGGGACAGCAATCAGCCCCAGCATTTT